The 25 T cell receptor beta chains below come from one sample, sequenced in a study of control samples from healthy donors and cancer patients. Profiling relied on immunoSEQ multiplex PCR, and the TCRdb table lists in-frame clones only, not all of them. Counted here are roughly 170,000 clones, 80% to 95% occurring once; the ten biggest clones make up roughly 1.5%. The material sequenced was blood. These TCRs come from a man younger than 35 in good health.

The gene calls are TRBV5-1 and TRBJ2-7, with a weak D call TRBD1 (5 bases). Germline CDR1 and CDR2: SGHRS and YFSETQ. V shed 1 base and J shed 4 bases, with 18 bases lying between them. The CDR3 runs to 16 residues. The DNA for the CDR3 is TGCGCCAGCAGCTTGTTTAATTTAGACAGACAATACGAGCAGTACTTC. Translating gives CASSLFNLDRQYEQYF.

This chain uses TRBV12-3 or TRBV12-4 with TRBJ2-3; tentative D call: TRBD2 (7 bases). The CDR3 sequence is 13 residues long. Trimming left V 1 base short and J 9 bases short, with 11 bases between. Here the CDR3 reads CASSLGGGLTQYF. CDR3 bases: TGTGCCAGCAGTTTAGGCGGGGGCCTGACGCAGTATTTT.

This clone was observed a single time. This sequence joins TRBV5-4 and TRBJ1-5; 9 nucleotides match TRBD1. V shed 3 bases, J shed 4 bases, and the junction held 2 bases outside the gene matches. The CDR3 loop spans 14 amino acids. CDR1 is SGHNT and CDR2 is YYREEE in the germline V gene (reference sequence). Here the CDR3 reads CASSSGQGNQPQHF. The CDR3 coding sequence is TGTGCCAGCAGCTCGGGACAGGGTAATCAGCCCCAGCATTTT. The full variable domain, in which reference TRBV5-4 and TRBJ1-5 provide the parts outside the CDR3, is ETGVTQSPTHLIKTRGQQVTLRCSSQSGHNTVSWYQQALGQGPQFIFQYYREEENGRGNFPPRFSGLQFPNYSSELNVNALELDDSALYLCASSSGQGNQPQHFGDGTRLSIL.

The chain has TRBV18 and TRBJ2-7, with 9 bases lining up with TRBD1. The CDR3 covers 15 residues. Germline V gene data show CDR1 as KGHSH and CDR2 as LQKENI. J lost 7 bases, V lost 0 bases, and 7 bases had no gene match. CDR3 sequence reads: CASSPPGTGPREQYF. CDR3 bases: TGTGCCAGCTCACCACCAGGGACAGGGCCGAGAGAGCAGTACTTC.

V gene TRBV6-5 combines with J gene TRBJ2-2; no clear D. Germline CDR1 reads MNHEY; CDR2 reads SVGAGI. Trimming shortened V by 11 bases and J by 6 bases, and 10 bases separated the two germline ends. The CDR3 totals 11 residues. The CDR3, as DNA: TGTGCCGCCCAAGTAGCCGGGGAGCTGTTTTTT. Protein sequence: CAAQVAGELFF.

In the case of this clone: Different DNA sequences within this sample yield the same CDR3. The V and J genes are TRBV4-2 and TRBJ2-7; 8 bases map to TRBD2. The CDR3 covers 15 residues. The trim removed 5 bases at V and 3 bases at J, leaving 9 bases unmatched. CDR1 and CDR2 from the germline V gene are LGHNA and YNFKEQ. The CDR3 coding sequence is TGTGCCAGCAGCTTGGCCGGCGGGGGGATCTACGAGCAGTACTTC. Encoded protein: CASSLAGGGIYEQYF.

The CDR3 coding sequence is TGTGCCATCAGTGGCACGGGCGGCAACCCCGAGCAGTACTTC. Amino acids: CAISGTGGNPEQYF. The chain carries TRBV10-3 and TRBJ2-7; D gene ambiguous. CDR3 length: 14 residues. Germline-derived CDR1 and CDR2 are ENHRY and SYGVKD. The V gene lost 4 bases and the J gene lost 6 bases, with 16 bases spanning the gap.

This chain uses TRBV25-1 with TRBJ1-2; D is uncertain. This CDR3 comprises 13 residues. The germline V gene has CDR1 MGHDK and CDR2 SYGVNS. V dropped 3 bases and J dropped 5 bases, with 10 bases sitting between them. The CDR3 spells CASSDSRFYGYTF. DNA for the CDR3: TGTGCCAGCAGTGATTCGAGGTTTTATGGCTACACCTTC.

This chain connects TRBV2 to TRBJ2-1; 11 bases map to TRBD2. V lost 6 bases, J lost 8 bases, and 12 bases stayed unmatched. Germline V gene lookup returns CDR1 SNHLY and CDR2 FYNNEI. This CDR3 spans 16 amino acids. CDR3 region: CASRRSGLAGGDEQFF. Written as DNA, the CDR3 is TGTGCCAGCAGACGGTCGGGGCTAGCGGGGGGAGATGAGCAGTTCTTC.

This clone has only one observation. CDR3 sequence reads: CASSPWGALHTDTQYF. CDR3 nucleotide sequence: TGTGCCAGCAGCCCCTGGGGCGCGCTCCACACAGATACGCAGTATTTT. This chain uses TRBV11-1 with TRBJ2-3, with D perhaps matching TRBD1 (5 bases). The CDR3 consists of 16 residues. Deletions cut 5 bases from V and 2 bases from J, with 17 bases between. CDR1 and CDR2 from the germline V gene are SGHAT and FQDESV (reference sequence).

The J gene is TRBJ2-1, the V gene TRBV5-1; 8 positions match TRBD1. Per germline, CDR1 SGHRS and CDR2 YFSETQ. The CDR3 has 16 residues. V dropped 4 bases and J dropped 0; count of bases not matched to a gene: 6. This chain's CDR3 is CASSRSGTGSYNEQFF. The DNA of the CDR3 is TGCGCCAGCAGCCGGTCCGGGACAGGCTCCTACAATGAGCAGTTCTTC.

This clone was observed a few times. The V gene is TRBV5-5, the J gene TRBJ2-5; 8 bases are shared with TRBD2. Germline loops: CDR1 SGHKS, CDR2 YYEKEE (reference sequence). The CDR3 spans 14 residues. V was pared by 2 bases and J by 4 bases, with 4 bases of the junction left unmatched. CDR3 in DNA: TGTGCCAGCAGCTTAGCCGCGGGGGGAGAGACCCAGTACTTC. Translated: CASSLAAGGETQYF.

The genes are TRBV28 and TRBJ1-2, with D maybe TRBD1 (5 bases). CDR3 length equals 14 residues. CDR1 and CDR2 from the germline V gene are MDHEN and SYDVKM. The V and J ends lost 5 bases and 4 bases respectively, with 14 bases between them. The CDR3 DNA follows: TGTGCCAGCAGTAGCCCGGGACGTTTCTATGGCTACACCTTC. Translated: CASSSPGRFYGYTF.

Only one count was recorded for this clone. This chain uses TRBV27 with TRBJ2-3; D call uncertain. V gave up 2 bases and J gave up 0 bases, with 9 bases separating them. From germline, CDR1 is MNHEY and CDR2 SMNVEV (reference sequence). The CDR3 spans 15 residues. CDR3 nucleotide sequence: TGTGCCAGCAGTTTAAGGCCTCAGAGCACAGATACGCAGTATTTT. The encoded protein is CASSLRPQSTDTQYF.

The J gene is TRBJ1-1, the V gene TRBV6-5; the D is unclear. With 6 bases removed from V and 1 base from J, the gap between germline ends came to 9 bases. CDR3 size: 13 residues. Germline values: CDR1 MNHEY, CDR2 SVGAGI. As DNA, the CDR3 is TGTGCCAGCAGGAGAGGTCAGAACACTGAAGCTTTCTTT. This codes for CASRRGQNTEAFF.

CDR3: CSAATDSHTGELFF. CDR3 sequence (DNA): TGCAGCGCCGCGACAGACTCACACACCGGGGAGCTGTTTTTT. The V and J genes are TRBV29-1 and TRBJ2-2, with D perhaps TRBD1 (5 bases). Deletions cut 7 bases from V and 3 bases from J, with 15 bases between. CDR1 is SQVTM, CDR2 ANQGSEA, per germline. The CDR3 consists of 14 residues.

The V and J genes are TRBV7-6 and TRBJ2-1, with D perhaps matching TRBD2 (7 bases). The V gene lost 5 bases and the J gene lost 1 base, with 18 bases spanning the gap. From germline, CDR1 is SGHVS and CDR2 FNYEAQ. The CDR3 is 17 amino acids. As DNA, the CDR3 is TGTGCCAGCAGCCTTAGAGGACTAGGGGGTTCCTACAATGAGCAGTTCTTC. Translating it yields CASSLRGLGGSYNEQFF.

The V call is TRBV19, the J call TRBJ1-6; no definite D call. The CDR3 has 17 amino acids. The ends were cut back, 9 bases at V and 0 bases at J, with 18 bases in the middle. Germline V gene data show CDR1 as LNHDA and CDR2 as SQIVND (reference sequence). The CDR3 DNA reads as TGTGCCAGCGGGGATAGGGCCGAATTCTCCTATAATTCACCCCTCCACTTT. Translating gives CASGDRAEFSYNSPLHF.

V gene TRBV28 combines with J gene TRBJ2-1; TRBD2 aligns across 11 bases. CDR1 is MDHEN and CDR2 is SYDVKM in the germline V gene. V was pared by 5 bases and J by 4 bases, with 4 bases of the junction left unmatched. This CDR3 is built from 15 residues. The CDR3 here is CASSIAGGRYNEQFF. The CDR3, as DNA: TGTGCCAGCAGTATAGCGGGGGGGAGATACAATGAGCAGTTCTTC.

V gene TRBV6-5 combines with J gene TRBJ1-5; no reliable D call. This CDR3 region has 13 residues. CDR1 and CDR2 from the germline V gene are MNHEY and SVGAGI. V shed 2 bases and J shed 7 bases, with 9 bases lying between them. CDR3 residues: CASSYRLEQPQHF. In DNA, the CDR3 is TGTGCCAGCAGTTACCGGCTAGAACAGCCCCAGCATTTT.

The rearrangement uses TRBV18 and TRBJ1-1; D remains unclear. V was cut by 1 base and J by 4 bases, with 7 bases left in between. From germline, CDR1 is KGHSH and CDR2 LQKENI. The CDR3 is made up of 13 amino acids. CDR3 DNA sequence: TGTGCCAGCTCACCACAGGTGACCACTGAAGCTTTCTTT. Its translation is CASSPQVTTEAFF.

The chain recombines TRBV24-1 with TRBJ1-1; the D is unclear. Germline loops: CDR1 KGHDR, CDR2 SFDVKD. CDR3 length: 13 amino acids. V lost 7 bases to trimming and J lost 3 bases, with 11 bases between them. CDR3 amino acids: CATRETSYTEAFF. CDR3 in DNA: TGTGCCACCAGGGAGACAAGTTACACTGAAGCTTTCTTT.

This clone was detected only once. The V call is TRBV7-3, the J call TRBJ2-1, with 7 positions matching TRBD2. This CDR3 is 18 amino acids long. The germline V gene encodes CDR1 SGHTA and CDR2 FQGTGA. Trimming removed 5 bases from V and 0 bases from J; junction bases left unmatched: 13. As DNA, the CDR3 is TGTGCCAGCAGCACGAGTGCTGTCGGGGGGAACTCCTACAATGAGCAGTTCTTC. Protein: CASSTSAVGGNSYNEQFF. Combining the CDR3 with reference TRBV7-3 and TRBJ2-1 gives the whole variable domain GAGVSQTPSNKVTEKGKYVELRCDPISGHTALYWYRQSLGQGPEFLIYFQGTGAADDSGLPNDRFFAVRPEGSVSTLKIQRTERGDSAVYLCASSTSAVGGNSYNEQFFGPGTRLTVL.

This clone was recorded a few times. This sequence joins TRBV5-1 and TRBJ2-5; 8 bases agree with TRBD1. Germline CDR1 is SGHRS and CDR2 is YFSETQ. V shed 2 bases, J shed 5 bases, and the junction held 5 bases outside the gene matches. This CDR3 has 14 amino acids. The CDR3 sequence: CASSFATGGETQYF. CDR3 DNA: TGCGCCAGCAGCTTTGCTACAGGGGGGGAGACCCAGTACTTC.

This chain connects TRBV9 to TRBJ1-2, with D possibly being TRBD1 (6 bases). Trimming removed 3 bases at V and 7 bases at J, with 16 bases between. CDR3 size: 14 residues. CDR1 is SGDLS and CDR2 is YYNGEE in the germline V gene. The CDR3 spells CASSERGELGGYTF. As DNA, the CDR3 is TGTGCCAGCAGCGAGAGGGGGGAGCTGGGTGGCTACACCTTC.